This T cell receptor beta chain was found in a study of blood T cells in healthy people across ages. Samples each yielded at least 5.5 micrograms of total RNA. The authors ran a second PCR of about 7 to 11 cycles using a sample-barcoded 5' primer and a J-beta primer mix. Each cDNA molecule was tagged by a template-switch adaptor with 12 random nucleotides. TCRdb reanalysed the 5' RACE reads using MiXCR and keeps one entry per CDR3 protein. The table lists 550,000 to 600,000 distinct CDR3 sequences, around half of them singletons. This clonotype has only a few counts. This CDR3 has 19 residues. V shed 1 base, J shed 8 bases, and the junction held 17 bases outside the gene matches. In germline, CDR1 is SEHNR, CDR2 FQNEAQ (reference sequence).

The sample consisted of blood. The source of this sequence is a man at least 80 years old in good health. The chain couples TRBV7-9 to TRBJ2-1; 10 nucleotides agree with TRBD2. The CDR3, as DNA: TGTGCCAGCAGCTTAGGAGGGAAGTGGGAGGCTAGCGGGAGCGATGAGCAGTTCTTC. Encoded protein: CASSLGGKWEASGSDEQFF.